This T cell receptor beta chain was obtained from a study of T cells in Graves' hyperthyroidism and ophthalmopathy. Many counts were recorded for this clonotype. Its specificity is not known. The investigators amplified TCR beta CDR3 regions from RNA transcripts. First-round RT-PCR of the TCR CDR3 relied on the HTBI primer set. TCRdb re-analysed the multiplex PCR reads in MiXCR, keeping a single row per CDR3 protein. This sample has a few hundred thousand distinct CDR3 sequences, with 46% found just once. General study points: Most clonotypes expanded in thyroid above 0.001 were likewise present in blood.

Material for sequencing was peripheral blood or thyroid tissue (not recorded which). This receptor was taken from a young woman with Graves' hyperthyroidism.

The CDR3 DNA reads TGTGCCAGCAGACCGACAAGGAACACTGAAGCTTTCTTT. Its translation is CASRPTRNTEAFF. The chain carries TRBV6-5 and TRBJ1-1, with no clear D. In germline, CDR1 is MNHEY, CDR2 SVGAGI. This CDR3 contains 13 residues. V lost 6 bases to trimming and J lost 1 base, with 9 bases between them.